This T cell receptor (beta chain) was recovered during a study of regulatory T cells in long-lasting Graves disease (dated by TCRdb to the early 2020s). In the study overall: In the newly diagnosed Graves' disease group, patients had been taking antithyroid drugs for less than 3 months. A total of roughly 33 samples underwent TCR sequencing: around 13 from persistent and around 20 from newly diagnosed Graves' disease patients. The study was conducted in China and was registered as a clinical trial. Peripheral blood TCR sequencing and RNA sequencing compared persistent Graves' disease patients with newly diagnosed Graves' disease patients.

There are 14 amino acids in the CDR3, from cysteine to phenylalanine inclusive. Only CDR3 DNA remains: 42 bases, in frame from the first base. From V the trimming removes 5 bases and from J it removes 7 bases, while the gene matches leave 10 bases of the junction unaccounted for. For CDR1 and CDR2, the germline V gene (reference sequence) lists MNHEY and SMNVEV. Comment on this clonotype: What antigen it recognizes has not been identified. No clone much larger than this one lies a single base away; base qualities are absent.

Results and caveats for the whole study, not just this receptor: TRBV28, TRBJ1-2 and TRBJ2-5 were preferentially used in persistent disease, while TRBV20-1 and TRBJ2-1 were favored in newly diagnosed disease. The small sample size was acknowledged by the authors as a limitation that may reduce accuracy. Sequencing and analysis were restricted to the TCR beta chain. Persistent patients shared more public clonotypes among themselves (2,741) than newly diagnosed patients did (roughly 920). Lower TCR Shannon entropy and fewer highly expanded clones were observed in persistent Graves' disease patients than in newly diagnosed patients, which suggested clonal expansion. Only peripheral blood was studied, because thyroid tissue, the primary lesion, was inaccessible.

Taken with the paper, the label for time point translates to: newly diagnosed GD, antithyroid drugs for less than 3 months. For both TCR sequencing and RNA sequencing, RNA was extracted from PBMCs in TRIzol. The diagnosis of Graves' disease was made according to American Thyroid Association guidelines. Patients for the study were recruited at an endocrinology department in Xi'an, China. Each patient gave about 10 milliliters of peripheral blood, collected in an EDTA anticoagulant tube. Ficoll Paque Plus density gradient separation was used to isolate PBMCs, and no further T cell sorting was done. An Agilent 2100 Bioanalyzer and agarose gel were used to check RNA quality, and a NanoDrop 2000 was used to measure RNA concentration. Libraries were constructed by multiplex PCR. TCRdb lists the instrument as Illumina HiSeq 4000. To build TCR beta libraries, CDR3 regions were amplified by Arm-PCR using iRepertoire HTBI primers. Before sequencing, the PCR products went through gel purification. Under the source paper's analysis protocol: Across samples, 55 to 80 TRBV and roughly 15 TRBJ segments were identified and used for gene usage analysis of CDR3 amino acid clonotypes. Filtered high-quality paired reads were merged into contigs using COPE and FqMerger. BLAST was used to align contigs to the IMGT TRBV, TRBD and TRBJ reference genes, and CDR3 was defined following IMGT. Any clonotype with a frequency above 0.1% was counted as a highly expanded clone. Shannon entropy served as the measure of repertoire diversity, while the Gini coefficient captured V-J evenness. A clonotype was considered public if more than one individual shared it. The raw public data were reprocessed by TCRdb itself: fastp quality trimming at Q25, MiXCR clonotype calling, in-frame beta chains only. Rows are combined by CDR3 protein, so each entry shows the most common genes and DNA. TCRdb assigned the V and J calls; the authors' analysis was not used. A total of fewer than 650,000 distinct CDR3 sequences appear in this sample, 15% to 20% of them only once. The top ten clonotypes cover about 12% of the sample.

Separately, the same data were catalogued under a study of T cells in Graves' hyperthyroidism and ophthalmopathy. Reported in the second study: Stable Graves' hyperthyroidism was defined as no progression to ophthalmopathy during 18 months of follow-up. Hyperthyroidism patients were newly diagnosed, had a disease duration of under 2 months, and were aged 18 to 65 years. Exclusion was applied to patients with uncontrolled infections, other autoimmune diseases, pregnancy or lactation. Clinical symptoms, serum thyroxine and TRAb, thyroid ultrasound, and orbital computed tomography formed the basis for the diagnoses. A first-round RT-PCR of the TCR CDR3 used the HTBI primer set with the Qiagen OneStep RT-PCR kit. Most expanded thyroid clonotypes (frequency above 0.001) were also detected in blood, a finding suggesting that blood repertoires may reflect thyroid immune responses. In cross-validation, a model built on a 13 V-J signature told ophthalmopathy apart from stable hyperthyroidism with 87.88% sensitivity and around 81% specificity, and in testing the same model reached 80%/75%. During validation, the model predicted progression to ophthalmopathy a median of approximately six months ahead of onset, with around 65% sensitivity and around 73% specificity. A discovery cohort of roughly 96 patients, 43 with Graves' ophthalmopathy and over 55 with stable Graves' hyperthyroidism, was used to find distinguishing TCR V-J signatures. Whether ophthalmopathy could be predicted prospectively was tested in an independent validation cohort made up of 18 hyperthyroidism patients plus 17 patients who later progressed to ophthalmopathy. The 80 to 100 discovery patients were randomly divided into training and test sets at a 7:3 ratio. In addition, the study compared T-cell repertoires in thyroid tissue and in blood from 6 or 7 Graves' hyperthyroidism patients. After sampling, hyperthyroidism patients received methimazole starting at 30 mg daily, and ophthalmopathy patients received high-dose intravenous methylprednisolone. The libraries were constructed in a second round of multiplex PCR and then size-selected and purified. The libraries were sequenced on an Illumina HiSeq2000 using paired-end 100 bp reads. SOAPnuke was used to process the raw data, throwing out any read that contained adapters or uncalled bases, had a mean Phred below 15, or lacked an exact constant-primer or identifier match. High-quality paired reads were merged with COPE v1.2.5, and unique nucleotide sequences were defined as clonotypes. MiTCR v1.1 was used to align the clonotypes against IMGT TRBV, TRBD and TRBJ reference segments. The analysis included only V-J combinations with a frequency above 0.0001, which together covered approximately 99% of the repertoires. The TCS score was defined as the ratio of F50 (clonal expansion) to E x V (chaos), calculated using BLOSUM62-based TCRdist between CDR3 peptides within each V-J. Welch's t-statistics and random forest reduced 450 to 600 V-J features to roughly 13, which were used in a naive Bayes classifier (R e1071). No statistical method was used to fix the sample size in advance, and group allocation was not hidden from the investigators. TCR Vbeta CDR3 sequencing of fewer than 150 peripheral blood samples (roughly 43 ophthalmopathy, some 75 hyperthyroidism and approximately 17 progressor patients) is reported in the paper.

This chain is built from TRBV27 and TRBJ2-5; 7 nucleotides in the junction match TRBD2. This sequence originates from a man between 18 and 35 years old with Graves disease. Donor details come from another sample of the same person, matched by shared clones. Sequenced here: peripheral blood mononuclear cells (PBMCs), sampled at new diagnosis, from a patient treated with antithyroid drugs. The DNA is as follows: TGTGCCAGCAGTGGAGGGAGGGGTTTGGGGACCCAGTACTTC. Its translation is CASSGGRGLGTQYF.